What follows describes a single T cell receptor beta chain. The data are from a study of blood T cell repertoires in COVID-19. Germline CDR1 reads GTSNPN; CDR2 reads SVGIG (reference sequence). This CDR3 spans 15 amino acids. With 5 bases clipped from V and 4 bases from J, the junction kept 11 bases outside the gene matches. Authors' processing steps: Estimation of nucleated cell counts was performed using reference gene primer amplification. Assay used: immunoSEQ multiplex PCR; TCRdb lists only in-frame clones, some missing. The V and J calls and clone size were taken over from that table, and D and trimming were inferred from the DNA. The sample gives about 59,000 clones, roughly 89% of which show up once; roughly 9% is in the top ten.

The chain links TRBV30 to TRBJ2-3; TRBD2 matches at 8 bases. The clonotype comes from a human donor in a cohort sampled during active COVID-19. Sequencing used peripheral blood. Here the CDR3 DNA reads TGTGCCTGGGGTGGACTAGCATCTGGTGCAGATACGCAGTATTTT. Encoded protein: CAWGGLASGADTQYF.